This is a list of T cell receptor gamma chains from one sample in a study of gamma-delta T cells after stem cell transplantation. TCRdb used CATT to re-call clones from the RT-PCR reads. The data show about 3,000 gamma-chain clones, more than 15% seen once. Material: gamma-delta T cells. These receptors came from a human donor. It is not recorded whose cells these are; they may come from a transplant donor. The CDR3 runs from the conserved cysteine through the conserved F or W. Size is stated for part of the rows, as once, few or many counts, or as a class when the clone is expanded.

v_call,clone_size,j_call,cdr3_aa,cdr3_nt
TRGV9,.,TRGJ1/TRGJ2,CALWEVHCYKKLF,TGTGCCTTGTGGGAGGTGCATTGTTATAAGAAACTCTTT
TRGV2,.,TRGJ1/TRGJ2,CATWDGGLPYKKLF,TGTGCCACCTGGGACGGGGGTCTACCATATAAGAAACTCTTT
TRGV4,.,TRGJ1/TRGJ2,CATWDELNYYKKLF,TGTGCCACCTGGGATGAGTTGAATTATTATAAGAAACTCTTT
TRGV9,.,TRGJ1/TRGJ2,CALWEPIHSKKLF,TGTGCCTTGTGGGAGCCGATCCATTCTAAGAAACTCTTT
TRGV3,.,TRGJ1/TRGJ2,CATWDRLHCKKLF,TGTGCCACCTGGGACAGGCTACATTGTAAGAAACTCTTT
TRGV2,large,TRGJ1/TRGJ2,CATWDGHYKKLF,TGTGCCACCTGGGACGGGCATTATAAGAAACTCTTT
TRGV3,few,TRGJP2,CATWGGDSSDWIKTF,TGTGCCACCTGGGGGGGGGATAGTAGTGATTGGATCAAGACGTTT
TRGV4,few,TRGJ1/TRGJ2,CATWDENGKLF,TGTGCCACCTGGGATGAAAACGGGAAACTCTTT
TRGV4,few,TRGJ1/TRGJ2,CATWDGPVYKKLF,TGTGCCACCTGGGATGGGCCTGTATATAAGAAACTCTTT
TRGV3,few,TRGJ1/TRGJ2,CATWDRSLYYKKLF,TGTGCCACCTGGGACAGGTCTCTTTATTATAAGAAACTCTTT